This TCR beta chain was observed in a study of blood T cell repertoires in COVID-19. Study information: Whether acute or convalescent, the COVID-19 samples came from the United States, Italy and Spain.

Enrollees, about 18 to 95 years old, lived in around 23 US areas. Cohorts were determined from participant-reported clinical history. The length of the CDR3 is 14 residues. CDR1 and CDR2 from the germline V gene are SGDLS and YYNGEE. V was cut by 0 bases and J by 6 bases, with 10 bases left in between. Authors' methods: Reference gene primer amplification in the assay estimated nucleated cell counts. The repertoire was sequenced with immunoSEQ multiplex PCR; TCRdb's copy has only in-frame clones and lacks some. V and J calls and clone size come straight from that table; D and trimming were deduced from the DNA. The table records 200,000 to 250,000 clones, 75% to 85% of them present only once.

The sequence was collected from a woman in her forties or fifties with acute COVID-19. Sequencing was performed on PBMCs or T cells enriched from blood (not recorded which). The J gene is TRBJ2-1, the V gene TRBV9; no clear D. CDR3 loop: CASSVDLTGNEQFF. CDR3 coding DNA: TGTGCCAGCAGCGTAGATCTCACCGGCAATGAGCAGTTCTTC.